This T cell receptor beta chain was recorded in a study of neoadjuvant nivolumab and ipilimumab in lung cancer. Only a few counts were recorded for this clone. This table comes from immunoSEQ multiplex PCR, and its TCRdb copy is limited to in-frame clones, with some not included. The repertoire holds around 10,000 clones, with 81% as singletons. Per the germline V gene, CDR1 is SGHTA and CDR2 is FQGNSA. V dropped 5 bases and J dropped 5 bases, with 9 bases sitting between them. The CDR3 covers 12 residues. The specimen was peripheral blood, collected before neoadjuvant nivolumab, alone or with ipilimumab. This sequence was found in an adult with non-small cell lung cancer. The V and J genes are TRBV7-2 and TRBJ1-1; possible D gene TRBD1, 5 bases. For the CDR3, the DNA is TGTGCCAGCAGCCAAGGGGAGACTGAAGCTTTCTTT. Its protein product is CASSQGETEAFF. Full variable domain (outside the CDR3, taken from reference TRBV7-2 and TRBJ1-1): GAGVSQSPSNKVTEKGKDVELRCDPISGHTALYWYRQSLGQGLEFLIYFQGNSAPDKSGLPSDRFSAERTGGSVSTLTIQRTQQEDSAVYLCASSQGETEAFFGQGTRLTVV.